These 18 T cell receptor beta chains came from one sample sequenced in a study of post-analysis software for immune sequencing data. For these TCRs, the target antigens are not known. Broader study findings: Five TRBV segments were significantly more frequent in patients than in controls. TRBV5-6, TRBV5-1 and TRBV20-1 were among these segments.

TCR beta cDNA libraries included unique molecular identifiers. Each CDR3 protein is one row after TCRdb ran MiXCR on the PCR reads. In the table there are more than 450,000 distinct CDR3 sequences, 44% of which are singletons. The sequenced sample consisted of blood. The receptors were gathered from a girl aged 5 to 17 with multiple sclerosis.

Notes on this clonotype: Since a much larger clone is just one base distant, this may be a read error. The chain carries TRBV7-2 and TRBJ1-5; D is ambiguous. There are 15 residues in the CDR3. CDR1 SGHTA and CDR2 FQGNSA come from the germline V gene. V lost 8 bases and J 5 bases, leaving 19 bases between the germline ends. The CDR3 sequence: CASRLSGGRDQPQHF. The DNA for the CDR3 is TGTGCCAGCCGCCTGTCAGGAGGTCGGGATCAGCCCCAGCATTTT.

CDR3 in DNA: TGCGCCAGCAGCAAGGTTCCCAGCGCCCAAGAGACCCAGTACTTC. This codes for CASSKVPSAQETQYF. This chain links TRBV4-1 with TRBJ2-5; D is undetermined. The CDR3 consists of 15 residues. V was pared by 5 bases and J by 1 base, with 14 bases between. Germline CDR1 is MGHRA and CDR2 is YSYEKL.

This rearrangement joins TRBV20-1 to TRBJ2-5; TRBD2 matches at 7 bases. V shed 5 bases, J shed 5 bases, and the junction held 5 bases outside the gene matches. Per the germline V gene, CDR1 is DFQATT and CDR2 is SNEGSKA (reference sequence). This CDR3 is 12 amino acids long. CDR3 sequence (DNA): TGCAGTGCTCGTGGACTAGATGAGACCCAGTACTTC. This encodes CSARGLDETQYF.

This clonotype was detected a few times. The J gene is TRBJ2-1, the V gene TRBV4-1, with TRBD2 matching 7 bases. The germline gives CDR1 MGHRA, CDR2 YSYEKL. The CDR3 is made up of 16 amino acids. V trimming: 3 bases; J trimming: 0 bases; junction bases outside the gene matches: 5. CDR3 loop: CASSQGTGGSYNEQFF. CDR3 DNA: TGCGCCAGCAGCCAGGGAACGGGGGGCTCCTACAATGAGCAGTTCTTC.

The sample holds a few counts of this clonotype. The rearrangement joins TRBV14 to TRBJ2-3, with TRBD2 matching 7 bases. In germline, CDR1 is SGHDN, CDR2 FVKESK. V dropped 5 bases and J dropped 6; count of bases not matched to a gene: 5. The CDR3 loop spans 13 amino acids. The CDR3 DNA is TGTGCCAGCAGCGTGGGACTATTGGATACGCAGTATTTT. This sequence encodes CASSVGLLDTQYF.

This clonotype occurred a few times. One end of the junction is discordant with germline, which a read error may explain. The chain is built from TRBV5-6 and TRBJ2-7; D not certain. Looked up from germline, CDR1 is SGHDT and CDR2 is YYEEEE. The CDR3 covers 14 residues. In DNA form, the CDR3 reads TGTGCCAGTAGCTTTGCAGGAATCTCCTACGAGCAGTACTTC. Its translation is CASSFAGISYEQYF. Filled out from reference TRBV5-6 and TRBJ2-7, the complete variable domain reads DAGVTQSPTHLIKTRGQQVTLRCSPKSGHDTVSWYQQALGQGPQFIFQYYEEEERQRGNFPDRFSGHQFPNYSSELNVNALLLGDSALYLCASSFAGISYEQYFGPGTRLTVT.

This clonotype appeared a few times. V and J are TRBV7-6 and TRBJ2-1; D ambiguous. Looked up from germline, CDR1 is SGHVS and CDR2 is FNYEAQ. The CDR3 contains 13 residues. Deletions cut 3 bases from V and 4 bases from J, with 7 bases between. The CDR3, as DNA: TGTGCCAGCAGCTTCAAACAGTACAATGAGCAGTTCTTC. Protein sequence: CASSFKQYNEQFF.

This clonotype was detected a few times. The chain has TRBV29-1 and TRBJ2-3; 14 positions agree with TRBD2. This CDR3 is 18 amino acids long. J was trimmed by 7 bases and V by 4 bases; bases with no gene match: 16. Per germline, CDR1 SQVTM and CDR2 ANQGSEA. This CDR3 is CSVGSTSGRASPTNTQYF. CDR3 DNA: TGCAGCGTTGGATCGACTAGCGGGAGGGCCTCTCCAACTAATACGCAGTATTTT.

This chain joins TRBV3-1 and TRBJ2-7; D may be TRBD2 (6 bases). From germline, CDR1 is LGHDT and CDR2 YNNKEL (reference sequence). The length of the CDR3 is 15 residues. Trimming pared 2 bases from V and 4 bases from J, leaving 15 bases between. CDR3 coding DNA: TGTGCCAGCAGCCAAAGACGGGGGTCCTCTTACGAGCAGTACTTC. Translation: CASSQRRGSSYEQYF.

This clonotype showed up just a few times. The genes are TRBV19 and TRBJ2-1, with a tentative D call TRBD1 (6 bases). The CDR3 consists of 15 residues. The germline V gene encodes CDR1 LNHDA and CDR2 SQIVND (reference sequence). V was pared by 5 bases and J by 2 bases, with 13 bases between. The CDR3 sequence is CASSETGIPYNEQFF. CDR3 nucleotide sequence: TGTGCCAGTAGTGAAACAGGGATCCCCTACAATGAGCAGTTCTTC.

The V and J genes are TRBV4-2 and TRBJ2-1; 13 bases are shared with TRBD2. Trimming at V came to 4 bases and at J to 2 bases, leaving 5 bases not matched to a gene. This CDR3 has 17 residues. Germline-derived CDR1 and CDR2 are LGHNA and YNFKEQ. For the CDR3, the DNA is TGTGCCAGCAGCCGAAAACTAGCGGGGGGGCCCTACAATGAGCAGTTCTTC. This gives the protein CASSRKLAGGPYNEQFF.

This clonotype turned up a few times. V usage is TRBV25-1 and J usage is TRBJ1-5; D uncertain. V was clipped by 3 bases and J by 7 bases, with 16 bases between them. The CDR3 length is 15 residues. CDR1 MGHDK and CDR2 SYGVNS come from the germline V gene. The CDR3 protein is CASSERSAAEQPQHF. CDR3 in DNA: TGTGCCAGCAGTGAGCGGTCCGCCGCCGAGCAGCCCCAGCATTTT.

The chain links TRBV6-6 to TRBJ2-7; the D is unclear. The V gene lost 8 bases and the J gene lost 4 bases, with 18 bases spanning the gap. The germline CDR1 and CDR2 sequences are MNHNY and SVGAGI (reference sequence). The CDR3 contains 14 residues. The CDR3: CASLGVLTSYEQYF. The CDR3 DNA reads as TGTGCCAGCCTTGGGGTCCTGACTTCTTACGAGCAGTACTTC.

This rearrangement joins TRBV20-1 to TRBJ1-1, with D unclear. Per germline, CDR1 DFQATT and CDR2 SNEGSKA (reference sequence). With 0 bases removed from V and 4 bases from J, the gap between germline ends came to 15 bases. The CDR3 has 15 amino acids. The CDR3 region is CSARDTRRLGTEAFF. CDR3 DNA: TGCAGTGCTAGAGATACGAGGAGGTTGGGCACTGAAGCTTTCTTT.

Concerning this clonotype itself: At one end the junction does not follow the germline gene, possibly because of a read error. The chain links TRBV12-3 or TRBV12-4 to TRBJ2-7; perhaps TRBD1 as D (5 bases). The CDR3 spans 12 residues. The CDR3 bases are TGTACCAGCCAGACAGCCTCCTACGAGCAGTACTTC. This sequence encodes CTSQTASYEQYF.

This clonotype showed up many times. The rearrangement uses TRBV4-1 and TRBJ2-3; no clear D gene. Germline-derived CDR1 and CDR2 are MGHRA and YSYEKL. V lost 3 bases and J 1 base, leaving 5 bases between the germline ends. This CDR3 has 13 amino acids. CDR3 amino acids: CASSQQGTDTQYF. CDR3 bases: TGCGCCAGCAGCCAGCAGGGCACAGATACGCAGTATTTT.

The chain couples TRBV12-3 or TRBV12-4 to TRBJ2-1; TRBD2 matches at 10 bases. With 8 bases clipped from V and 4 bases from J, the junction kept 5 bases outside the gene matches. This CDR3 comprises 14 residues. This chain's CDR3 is CASAGTSAYNEQFF. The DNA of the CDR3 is TGTGCCAGCGCTGGGACTAGCGCATACAATGAGCAGTTCTTC.

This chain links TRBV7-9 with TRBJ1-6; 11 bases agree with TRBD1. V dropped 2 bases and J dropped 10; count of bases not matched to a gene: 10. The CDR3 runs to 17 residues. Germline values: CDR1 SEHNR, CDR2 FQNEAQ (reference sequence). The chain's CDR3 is CASSLFAGQGVGSPLHF. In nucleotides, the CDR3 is TGTGCCAGCAGCTTATTTGCGGGACAGGGGGTTGGGTCACCCCTCCACTTT.